There are a few counts of the clone carrying this T cell receptor (beta chain). Antigen unknown. Healthy bone marrow donors made up the cohort. The data were obtained in a study of cytomegalovirus exposure and HLA in healthy donors. Study at large: Among about 200 million T cells, an earlier analysis found roughly 100 million unique TCR beta sequences. The study, taken as a whole, reports: In a later analysis, TCR beta V- and J-gene trimming showed a link to a missense DCLRE1C variant. A later analysis found common viral pathogens apparently linked to several of the most significant clusters.

V lost 7 bases, J lost 7 bases, and 9 bases stayed unmatched. The CDR3 spans 14 residues. Germline CDR1 reads LNHDA; CDR2 reads SQIVND (reference sequence). The study ran its PCR with 60 Vbeta and 13 Jbeta primers. Method: immunoSEQ multiplex PCR; TCRdb's copy keeps in-frame clones and lacks some. This table has about 130,000 clones, about four fifths appearing once. The receptor's source is a woman between 55 and 75 years old in good health and CMV-seropositive. Material: PBMCs. The V and J genes are TRBV19 and TRBJ2-1; 8 bases fit TRBD1. The CDR3: CASTPYRGVNEQFF. The CDR3 DNA is TGTGCCAGTACCCCTTACAGGGGGGTAAATGAGCAGTTCTTC.